This TCR beta chain was identified during a study of radiation and T cells in renal cell carcinoma. V shed 4 bases and J 2 bases; nucleotides not matched to a gene: 5. Germline loops: CDR1 SGHRS, CDR2 YFSETQ. The CDR3 is made up of 16 amino acids. Measured with immunoSEQ multiplex PCR; TCRdb has only the in-frame clones, and not every one. The repertoire holds roughly 120,000 clones, with 70% to 90% as singletons. This sample's time point: blood 2 weeks post-SBRT. Treatment reported: 15 Gy SBRT to primary tumor, nephrectomy 4 weeks later. This material consisted of blood, taken from a patient whose treatment included radiotherapy and nephrectomy. This rearrangement joins TRBV5-1 to TRBJ2-3; 12 nucleotides agree with TRBD2. The receptor's source is a woman aged 60 to 75 with renal cell carcinoma. The CDR3 loop reads CASSGGTSGLTDTQYF. CDR3 DNA: TGCGCCAGCAGCGGGGGGACTAGCGGGCTCACAGATACGCAGTATTTT.